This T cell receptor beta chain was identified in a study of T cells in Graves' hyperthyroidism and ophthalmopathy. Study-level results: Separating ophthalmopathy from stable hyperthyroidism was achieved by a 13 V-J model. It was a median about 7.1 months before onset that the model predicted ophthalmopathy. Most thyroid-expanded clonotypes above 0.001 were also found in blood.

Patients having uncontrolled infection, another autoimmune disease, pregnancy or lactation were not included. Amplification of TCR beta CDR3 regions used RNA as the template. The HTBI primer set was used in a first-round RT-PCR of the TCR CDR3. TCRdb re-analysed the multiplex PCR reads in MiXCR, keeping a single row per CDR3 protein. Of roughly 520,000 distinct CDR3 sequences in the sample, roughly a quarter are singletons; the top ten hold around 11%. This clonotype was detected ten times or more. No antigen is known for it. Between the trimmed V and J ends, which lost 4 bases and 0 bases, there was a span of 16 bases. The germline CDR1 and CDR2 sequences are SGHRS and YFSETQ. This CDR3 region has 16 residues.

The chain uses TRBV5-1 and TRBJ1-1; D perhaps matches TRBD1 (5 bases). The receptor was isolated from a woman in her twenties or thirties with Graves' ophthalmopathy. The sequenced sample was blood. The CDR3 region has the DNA TGCGCCAGCAGCGCCCGGGACGCCAACATGAACACTGAAGCTTTCTTT. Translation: CASSARDANMNTEAFF. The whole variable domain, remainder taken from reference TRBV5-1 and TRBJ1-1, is KAGVTQTPRYLIKTRGQQVTLSCSPISGHRSVSWYQQTPGQGLQFLFEYFSETQRNKGNFPGRFSGRQFSNSRSEMNVSTLELGDSALYLCASSARDANMNTEAFFGQGTRLTVV.